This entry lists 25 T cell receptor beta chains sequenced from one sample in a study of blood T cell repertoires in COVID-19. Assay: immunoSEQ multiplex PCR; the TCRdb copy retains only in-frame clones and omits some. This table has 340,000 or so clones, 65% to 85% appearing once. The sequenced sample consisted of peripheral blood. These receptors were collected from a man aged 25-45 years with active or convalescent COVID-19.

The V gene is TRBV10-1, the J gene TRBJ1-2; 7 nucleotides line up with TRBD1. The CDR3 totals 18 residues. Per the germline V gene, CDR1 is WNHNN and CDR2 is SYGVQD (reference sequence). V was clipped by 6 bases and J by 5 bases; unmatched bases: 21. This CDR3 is CASSGVIPGTDPIYGYTF. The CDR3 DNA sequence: TGCGCCAGCAGCGGAGTTATCCCCGGGACAGACCCGATATATGGCTACACCTTC.

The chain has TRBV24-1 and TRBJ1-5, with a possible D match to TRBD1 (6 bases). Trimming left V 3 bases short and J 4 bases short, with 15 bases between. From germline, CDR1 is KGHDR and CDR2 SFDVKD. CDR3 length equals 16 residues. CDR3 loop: CATSDPTGPNNQPQHF. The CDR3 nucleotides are TGTGCCACCAGTGATCCCACAGGGCCTAATAATCAGCCCCAGCATTTT.

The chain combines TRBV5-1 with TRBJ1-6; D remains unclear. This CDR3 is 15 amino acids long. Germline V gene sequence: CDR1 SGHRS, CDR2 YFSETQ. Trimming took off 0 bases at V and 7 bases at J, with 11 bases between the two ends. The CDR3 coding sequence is TGCGCCAGCAGCTTGGGCCCGTACGGGAATTCACCCCTCCACTTT. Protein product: CASSLGPYGNSPLHF. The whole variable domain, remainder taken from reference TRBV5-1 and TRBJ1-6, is KAGVTQTPRYLIKTRGQQVTLSCSPISGHRSVSWYQQTPGQGLQFLFEYFSETQRNKGNFPGRFSGRQFSNSRSEMNVSTLELGDSALYLCASSLGPYGNSPLHFGNGTRLTVT.

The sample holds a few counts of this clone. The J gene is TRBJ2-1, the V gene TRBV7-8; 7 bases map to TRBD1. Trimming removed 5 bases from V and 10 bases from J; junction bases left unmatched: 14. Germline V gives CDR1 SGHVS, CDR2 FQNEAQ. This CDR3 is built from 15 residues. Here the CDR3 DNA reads TGTGCCAGCAGCCACCGACGACAGGGTGGAATAGAGCAGTTCTTC. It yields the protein CASSHRRQGGIEQFF.

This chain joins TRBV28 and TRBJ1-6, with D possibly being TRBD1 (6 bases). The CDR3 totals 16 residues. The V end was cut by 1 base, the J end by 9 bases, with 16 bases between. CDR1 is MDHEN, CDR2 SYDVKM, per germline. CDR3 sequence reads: CASSLSLTGARSPLHF. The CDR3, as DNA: TGTGCCAGCAGTTTATCCCTGACAGGAGCGCGTTCACCCCTCCACTTT.

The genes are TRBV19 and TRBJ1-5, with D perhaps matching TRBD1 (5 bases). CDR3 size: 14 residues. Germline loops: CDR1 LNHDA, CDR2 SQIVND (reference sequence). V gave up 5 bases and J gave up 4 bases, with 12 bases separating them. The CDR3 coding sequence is TGTGCCAGTAGTCTGATGGGGGGGAATCAGCCCCAGCATTTT. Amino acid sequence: CASSLMGGNQPQHF.

For the CDR3, the DNA is TGTGCCAGCAGGACAGGGGAATCTAACTATGGCTACACCTTC. This encodes CASRTGESNYGYTF. The chain uses TRBV6-6 and TRBJ1-2; 8 nucleotides line up with TRBD1. The CDR3 spans 14 residues. CDR1 and CDR2 from the germline V gene are MNHNY and SVGAGI (reference sequence). V trimming: 6 bases; J trimming: 0 bases; junction bases outside the gene matches: 3.

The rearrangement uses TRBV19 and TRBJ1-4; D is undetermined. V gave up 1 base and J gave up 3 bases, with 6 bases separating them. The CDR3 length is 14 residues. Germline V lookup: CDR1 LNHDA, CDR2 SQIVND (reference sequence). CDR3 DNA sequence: TGTGCCAGTAGTATAGGCCGGTCTAATGAAAAACTGTTTTTT. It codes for CASSIGRSNEKLFF.

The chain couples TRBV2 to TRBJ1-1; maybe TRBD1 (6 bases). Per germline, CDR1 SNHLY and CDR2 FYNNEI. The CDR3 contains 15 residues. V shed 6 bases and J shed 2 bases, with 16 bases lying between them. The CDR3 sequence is CASRGRTGTNTEAFF. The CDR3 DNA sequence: TGTGCCAGCAGGGGGAGAACAGGGACCAACACTGAAGCTTTCTTT. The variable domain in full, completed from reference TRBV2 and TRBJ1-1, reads EPEVTQTPSHQVTQMGQEVILRCVPISNHLYFYWYRQILGQKVEFLVSFYNNEISEKSEIFDDQFSVERPDGSNFTLKIRSTKLEDSAMYFCASRGRTGTNTEAFFGQGTRLTVV.

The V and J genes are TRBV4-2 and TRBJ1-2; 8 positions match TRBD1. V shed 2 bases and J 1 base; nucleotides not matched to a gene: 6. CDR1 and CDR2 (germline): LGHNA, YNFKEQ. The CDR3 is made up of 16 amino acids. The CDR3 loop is CASSQKGQAVNYGYTF. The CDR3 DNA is TGTGCCAGCAGCCAAAAGGGACAGGCAGTTAACTATGGCTACACCTTC.

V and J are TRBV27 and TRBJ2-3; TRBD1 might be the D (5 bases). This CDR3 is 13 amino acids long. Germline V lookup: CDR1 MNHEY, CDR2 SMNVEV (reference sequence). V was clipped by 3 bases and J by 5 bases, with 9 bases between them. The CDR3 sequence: CASSFERGDTQYF. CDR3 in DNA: TGTGCCAGCAGTTTCGAAAGGGGAGATACGCAGTATTTT.

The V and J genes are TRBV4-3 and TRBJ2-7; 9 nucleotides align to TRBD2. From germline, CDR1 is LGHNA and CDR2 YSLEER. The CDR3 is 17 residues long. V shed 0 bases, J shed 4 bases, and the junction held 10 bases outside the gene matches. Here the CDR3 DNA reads TGCGCCAGCAGCCAAGATAGGAAAGTAGCGGGGGTATACGAGCAGTACTTC. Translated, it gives CASSQDRKVAGVYEQYF.

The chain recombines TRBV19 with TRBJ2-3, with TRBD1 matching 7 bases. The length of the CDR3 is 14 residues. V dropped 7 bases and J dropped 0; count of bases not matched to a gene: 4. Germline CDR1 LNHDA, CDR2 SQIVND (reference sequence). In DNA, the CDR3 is TGTGCCAGTACTGGGACAGCTAGCACAGATACGCAGTATTTT. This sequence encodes CASTGTASTDTQYF.

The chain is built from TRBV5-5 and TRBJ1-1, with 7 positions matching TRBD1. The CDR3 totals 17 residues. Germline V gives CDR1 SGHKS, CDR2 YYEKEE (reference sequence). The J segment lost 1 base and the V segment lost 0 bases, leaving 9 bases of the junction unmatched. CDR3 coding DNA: TGTGCCAGCAGCTTGGATTCGGCCGGGACAGCGAACACTGAAGCTTTCTTT. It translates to CASSLDSAGTANTEAFF. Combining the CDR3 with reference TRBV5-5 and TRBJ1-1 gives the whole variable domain DAGVTQSPTHLIKTRGQQVTLRCSPISGHKSVSWYQQVLGQGPQFIFQYYEKEERGRGNFPDRFSARQFPNYSSELNVNALLLGDSALYLCASSLDSAGTANTEAFFGQGTRLTVV.

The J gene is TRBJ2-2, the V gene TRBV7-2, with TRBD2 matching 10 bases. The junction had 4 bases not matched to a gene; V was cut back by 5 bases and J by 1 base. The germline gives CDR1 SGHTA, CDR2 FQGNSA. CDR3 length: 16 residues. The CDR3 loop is CASSRWTSGNTGELFF. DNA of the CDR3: TGTGCCAGCAGCAGATGGACTAGCGGGAACACCGGGGAGCTGTTTTTT. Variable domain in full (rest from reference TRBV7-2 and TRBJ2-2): GAGVSQSPSNKVTEKGKDVELRCDPISGHTALYWYRQSLGQGLEFLIYFQGNSAPDKSGLPSDRFSAERTGGSVSTLTIQRTQQEDSAVYLCASSRWTSGNTGELFFGEGSRLTVL.

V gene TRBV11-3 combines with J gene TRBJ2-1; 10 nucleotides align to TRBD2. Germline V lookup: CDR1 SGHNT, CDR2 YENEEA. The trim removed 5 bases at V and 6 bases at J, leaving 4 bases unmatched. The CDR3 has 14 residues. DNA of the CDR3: TGTGCCAGCAGCCTAGCGGGGGTGGTCAATGAGCAGTTCTTC. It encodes CASSLAGVVNEQFF. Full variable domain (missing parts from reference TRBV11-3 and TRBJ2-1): EAGVVQSPRYKIIEKKQPVAFWCNPISGHNTLYWYLQNLGQGPELLIRYENEEAVDDSQLPKDRFSAERLKGVDSTLKIQPAELGDSAVYLCASSLAGVVNEQFFGPGTRLTVL.

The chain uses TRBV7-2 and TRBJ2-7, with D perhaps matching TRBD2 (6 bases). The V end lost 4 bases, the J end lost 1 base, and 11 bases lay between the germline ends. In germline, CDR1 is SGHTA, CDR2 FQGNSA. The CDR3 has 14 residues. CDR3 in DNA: TGTGCCAGCAGCTCCGCGGGACTTTCCTACGAGCAGTACTTC. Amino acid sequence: CASSSAGLSYEQYF.

Written as DNA, the CDR3 is TGTGCCAGCAAGACATTAGCGGGGACCGGGGAGCTGTTTTTT. Its translation is CASKTLAGTGELFF. The rearrangement uses TRBV2 and TRBJ2-2; TRBD2 matches 8 bases. V lost 7 bases to trimming and J lost 5 bases; unmatched junction nucleotides: 6. The length of the CDR3 is 14 residues. CDR1 SNHLY and CDR2 FYNNEI come from the germline V gene.

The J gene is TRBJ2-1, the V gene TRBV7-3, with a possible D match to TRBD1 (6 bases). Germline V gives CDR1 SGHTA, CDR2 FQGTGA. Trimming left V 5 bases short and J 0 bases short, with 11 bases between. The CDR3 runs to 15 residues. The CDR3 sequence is CASSRTASSYNEQFF. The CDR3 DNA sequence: TGTGCCAGCAGCCGGACAGCGAGCTCCTACAATGAGCAGTTCTTC.

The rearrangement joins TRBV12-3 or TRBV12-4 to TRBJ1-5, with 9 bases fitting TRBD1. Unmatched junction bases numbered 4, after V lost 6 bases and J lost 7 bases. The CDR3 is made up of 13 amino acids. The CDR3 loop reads CASSGDREQPQHF. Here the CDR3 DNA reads TGTGCCAGCAGCGGGGACAGGGAACAGCCCCAGCATTTT.

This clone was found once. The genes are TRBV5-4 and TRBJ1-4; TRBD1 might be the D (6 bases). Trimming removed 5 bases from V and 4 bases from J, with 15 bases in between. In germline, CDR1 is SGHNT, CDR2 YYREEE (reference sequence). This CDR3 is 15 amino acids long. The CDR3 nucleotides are TGTGCCAGCAGTTCTGGCAGGACAGATAATGAAAAACTGTTTTTT. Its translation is CASSSGRTDNEKLFF.

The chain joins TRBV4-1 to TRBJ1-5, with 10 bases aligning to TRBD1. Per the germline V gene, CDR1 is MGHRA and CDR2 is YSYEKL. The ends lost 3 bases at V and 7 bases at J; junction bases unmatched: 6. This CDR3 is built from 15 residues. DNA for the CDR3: TGCGCCAGCAGCCAGCTCTGGACAGGGGGACAGCCCCAGCATTTT. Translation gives CASSQLWTGGQPQHF.

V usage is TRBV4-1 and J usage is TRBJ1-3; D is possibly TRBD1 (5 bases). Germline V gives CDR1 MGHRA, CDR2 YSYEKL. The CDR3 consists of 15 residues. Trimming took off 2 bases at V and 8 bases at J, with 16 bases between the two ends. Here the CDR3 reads CASSQNRQNRDTIYF. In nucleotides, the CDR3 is TGCGCCAGCAGCCAAAACAGGCAGAATCGGGACACCATATATTTT.

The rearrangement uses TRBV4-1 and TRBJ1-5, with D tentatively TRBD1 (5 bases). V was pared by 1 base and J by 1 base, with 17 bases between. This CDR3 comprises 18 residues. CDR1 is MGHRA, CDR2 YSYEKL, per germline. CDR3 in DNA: TGCGCCAGCAGCCAAGTCCCAGGGTCAGAGGAAAGCAATCAGCCCCAGCATTTT. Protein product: CASSQVPGSEESNQPQHF.

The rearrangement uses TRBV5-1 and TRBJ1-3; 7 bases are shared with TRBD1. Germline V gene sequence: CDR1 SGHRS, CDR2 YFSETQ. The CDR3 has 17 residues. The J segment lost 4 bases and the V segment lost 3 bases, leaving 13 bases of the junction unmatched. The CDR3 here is CASSWIPGTAEGNTIYF. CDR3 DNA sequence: TGCGCCAGCAGCTGGATTCCCGGGACAGCTGAGGGAAACACCATATATTTT.